Shown below are 30 T cell receptor beta chains from a single sample sequenced in a study of blood T cell repertoires in COVID-19. Generated by immunoSEQ multiplex PCR, the TCRdb table keeps only in-frame clones and is missing some. The sample lists about 220,000 clones, over 60% occurring once. Sequencing input: peripheral blood. The receptor set was obtained from a woman aged 70-85 years with acute or convalescent COVID-19.

This chain uses TRBV7-2 with TRBJ2-5; TRBD2 aligns across 10 bases. Trimming at V came to 5 bases and at J to 2 bases, leaving 11 bases not matched to a gene. CDR1 SGHTA and CDR2 FQGNSA come from the germline V gene. The CDR3 is 17 residues long. The CDR3 DNA is TGTGCCAGCAGCCGGGCTCTAGCGGGGGAGACACAAGAGACCCAGTACTTC. It codes for CASSRALAGETQETQYF.

The genes are TRBV9 and TRBJ1-1; D uncertain. The CDR3 length is 15 residues. Germline V gene data show CDR1 as SGDLS and CDR2 as YYNGEE. Trimming left V 0 bases short and J 2 bases short, with 11 bases between. The CDR3 spells CASSVEAGINTEAFF. Here the CDR3 DNA reads TGTGCCAGCAGCGTAGAGGCGGGGATCAACACTGAAGCTTTCTTT.

The rearrangement links TRBV5-5 to TRBJ2-5; D might be TRBD2 (6 bases). The CDR3 spans 14 residues. In germline, CDR1 is SGHKS, CDR2 YYEKEE (reference sequence). With 4 bases removed from V and 9 bases from J, the gap between germline ends came to 19 bases. CDR3: CASSPGTDRPAQYF. Here the CDR3 DNA reads TGTGCCAGCAGCCCCGGGACTGACCGCCCGGCCCAGTACTTC.

This chain joins TRBV11-1 and TRBJ2-5; 7 bases agree with TRBD1. CDR1 and CDR2 from the germline V gene are SGHAT and FQDESV (reference sequence). The CDR3 loop spans 15 amino acids. V lost 3 bases, J lost 1 base, and 5 bases stayed unmatched. CDR3 sequence: CASSFGTDPQETQYF. Here the CDR3 DNA reads TGTGCCAGCAGCTTTGGGACAGATCCCCAAGAGACCCAGTACTTC.

The V gene is TRBV12-1, the J gene TRBJ2-7; no DNA check was done on the table's D call, TRBD2. TRBV12-1 is a known pseudogene. The CDR3 covers 15 residues. CDR3: CASSSVRSGGYEQYF. For the CDR3, the DNA is TGTGCCAGCAGTTCAGTCAGGAGCGGTGGGTACGAGCAGTACTTC.

This chain joins TRBV30 and TRBJ2-3; D ambiguous. The CDR3 length is 13 residues. The ends were cut back, 1 base at V and 0 bases at J, with 5 bases in the middle. Germline V gene lookup returns CDR1 GTSNPN and CDR2 SVGIG (reference sequence). CDR3 sequence reads: CAWSETSTDTQYF. The CDR3 DNA sequence: TGTGCCTGGAGTGAGACTAGCACAGATACGCAGTATTTT. The full variable domain, with the rest looked up from reference TRBV30 and TRBJ2-3, is SQTIHQWPATLVQPVGSPLSLECTVEGTSNPNLYWYRQAAGRGLQLLFYSVGIGQISSEVPQNLSASRPQDRQFILSSKKLLLSDSGFYLCAWSETSTDTQYFGPGTRLTVL.

The rearrangement uses TRBV9 and TRBJ1-3; no reliable D call. CDR1 and CDR2 (germline): SGDLS, YYNGEE. The CDR3 runs to 15 residues. V lost 1 base and J 0 bases, leaving 8 bases between the germline ends. The CDR3 region has the DNA TGTGCCAGCAGCGTATCTACCCTCTCTGGAAACACCATATATTTT. Translation: CASSVSTLSGNTIYF.

About this clone: Different DNA sequences within this sample yield the same CDR3. The chain is built from TRBV7-2 and TRBJ1-1; a possible D gene is TRBD1 (6 bases). The CDR3 has 14 amino acids. Germline V gene lookup returns CDR1 SGHTA and CDR2 FQGNSA. Trimming cost V 3 bases and J 1 base, with 9 bases left between them. CDR3 residues: CASSFPTGNTEAFF. CDR3 nucleotide sequence: TGTGCCAGCAGCTTCCCGACAGGGAACACTGAAGCTTTCTTT.

The chain combines TRBV15 with TRBJ2-3, with TRBD2 as a possible D gene (5 bases). The CDR3 runs 18 residues. Germline CDR1 LNHNV, CDR2 YYDKDF (reference sequence). Trimming took 2 bases from V and 0 from J, leaving 18 bases between them. CDR3 in amino acids: CATSRRLSGVSSTDTQYF. The CDR3 region has the DNA TGTGCCACCAGCAGACGACTGAGCGGAGTCTCTAGCACAGATACGCAGTATTTT.

The chain employs TRBV7-2 and TRBJ2-5; D may be TRBD2 (6 bases). Germline CDR1 is SGHTA and CDR2 is FQGNSA. The CDR3 covers 15 residues. Trimming stripped 3 bases from V and 5 bases from J, with 16 bases between. The DNA for the CDR3 is TGTGCCAGCAGCTTGTATACAGGTGGGGGGGAGACCCAGTACTTC. As protein: CASSLYTGGGETQYF.

In its sample, this clone was seen once. This chain joins TRBV7-2 and TRBJ2-7, with 9 nucleotides matching TRBD2. The germline V gene has CDR1 SGHTA and CDR2 FQGNSA. The trim removed 1 base at V and 2 bases at J, leaving 6 bases unmatched. The CDR3 length is 16 residues. Here the CDR3 reads CASSLGSSGAAYEQYF. The DNA for the CDR3 is TGTGCCAGCAGCTTAGGATCTAGCGGGGCCGCCTACGAGCAGTACTTC.

The chain combines TRBV5-1 with TRBJ2-1; 9 bases fit TRBD2. The CDR3 contains 13 residues. V was pared by 2 bases and J by 7 bases, with 1 base of the junction left unmatched. Germline CDR1 reads SGHRS; CDR2 reads YFSETQ. The CDR3 protein is CASSFSGGNEQFF. Written as DNA, the CDR3 is TGCGCCAGCAGCTTCAGCGGGGGGAATGAGCAGTTCTTC.

The chain is built from TRBV7-9 and TRBJ2-4, with TRBD1 matching 7 bases. V shed 4 bases and J 4 bases; nucleotides not matched to a gene: 1. The germline gives CDR1 SEHNR, CDR2 FQNEAQ (reference sequence). The CDR3 runs to 13 residues. The CDR3 nucleotides read TGTGCCAGCAGCTGGGGACAGAAAAACATTCAGTACTTC. Translating gives CASSWGQKNIQYF.

This sequence joins TRBV7-2 and TRBJ1-5; 9 bases are shared with TRBD1. This CDR3 has 12 residues. Trimming cost V 6 bases and J 7 bases; bases outside gene matches: 1. Germline V gene sequence: CDR1 SGHTA, CDR2 FQGNSA. Here the CDR3 DNA reads TGTGCCAGCAGGGGACAGGGCCAGCCCCAGCATTTT. It translates to CASRGQGQPQHF.

This chain joins TRBV7-2 and TRBJ2-3, with D maybe TRBD2 (6 bases). CDR1 is SGHTA, CDR2 FQGNSA, per germline. The CDR3 sequence is 13 residues long. Trimming removed 5 bases at V and 5 bases at J, with 11 bases between. This chain's CDR3 is CASSARLGDTQYF. The CDR3 DNA sequence: TGTGCCAGCAGCGCCAGACTAGGAGATACGCAGTATTTT.

This sequence joins TRBV2 and TRBJ1-4; possible D gene TRBD1, 5 bases. Germline CDR1 is SNHLY and CDR2 is FYNNEI. The V end lost 6 bases, the J end lost 5 bases, and 10 bases lay between the germline ends. The CDR3 sequence is 13 residues long. Here the CDR3 reads CASSANRNEKLFF. CDR3 sequence (DNA): TGTGCCAGCAGCGCCAACAGGAATGAAAAACTGTTTTTT.

The chain combines TRBV7-2 with TRBJ2-3; possibly TRBD2 for D (5 bases). CDR1 SGHTA and CDR2 FQGNSA come from the germline V gene. This CDR3 contains 16 residues. The ends were cut back, 3 bases at V and 2 bases at J, with 15 bases in the middle. The CDR3 sequence is CASSFGGVTTTDTQYF. The CDR3 nucleotides are TGTGCCAGCAGCTTCGGTGGGGTGACTACCACAGATACGCAGTATTTT.

This sequence joins TRBV5-1 and TRBJ1-2; D is uncertain. Germline lookup yields CDR1 SGHRS and CDR2 YFSETQ. CDR3 length: 16 residues. The V end lost 0 bases, the J end lost 0 bases, and 12 bases lay between the germline ends. The CDR3 region has the DNA TGCGCCAGCAGCTTGGCCTCGAAGAGTACTAACTATGGCTACACCTTC. This translates into CASSLASKSTNYGYTF. The entire variable domain, with the rest obtained from reference TRBV5-1 and TRBJ1-2, is as follows: KAGVTQTPRYLIKTRGQQVTLSCSPISGHRSVSWYQQTPGQGLQFLFEYFSETQRNKGNFPGRFSGRQFSNSRSEMNVSTLELGDSALYLCASSLASKSTNYGYTFGSGTRLTVV.

The chain couples TRBV19 to TRBJ2-7; 8 bases align to TRBD1. Germline V gene data show CDR1 as LNHDA and CDR2 as SQIVND (reference sequence). Losses at the gene ends were 7 bases for V and 6 bases for J; bases not matched to a gene: 11. This CDR3 region has 14 residues. Here the CDR3 DNA reads TGTGCCAGTACTCCGGACAGGGAGCCTTTCGAGCAGTACTTC. Encoded protein: CASTPDREPFEQYF.

The gene calls are TRBV30 and TRBJ1-4; D is unresolved. V was trimmed by 5 bases and J by 8 bases, leaving 15 bases between them. The CDR3 length is 13 residues. The germline CDR1 and CDR2 sequences are GTSNPN and SVGIG (reference sequence). The CDR3 coding sequence is TGTGCCTGGGCGGGGTCCCCGGGAGAAAAACTGTTTTTT. Translated: CAWAGSPGEKLFF.

V and J are TRBV27 and TRBJ2-6, with D tentatively TRBD2 (5 bases). Germline-derived CDR1 and CDR2 are MNHEY and SMNVEV (reference sequence). Trimming stripped 4 bases from V and 0 bases from J, with 7 bases between. The CDR3 runs 15 residues. The CDR3 protein is CASSWGVSGANVLTF. The CDR3 coding sequence is TGTGCCAGCAGTTGGGGAGTCTCTGGGGCCAACGTCCTGACTTTC.

This rearrangement joins TRBV9 to TRBJ2-3, with D perhaps TRBD2 (7 bases). The length of the CDR3 is 15 residues. CDR1 and CDR2 (germline): SGDLS, YYNGEE. The V and J ends lost 1 base and 3 bases respectively, with 12 bases between them. CDR3 in amino acids: CASSVNGGTTDTQYF. The CDR3 DNA follows: TGTGCCAGCAGCGTAAACGGGGGGACAACAGATACGCAGTATTTT.

The chain carries TRBV5-1 and TRBJ2-5; TRBD2 is a possible D gene (5 bases). V was trimmed by 4 bases and J by 1 base, leaving 14 bases between them. Germline V gene lookup returns CDR1 SGHRS and CDR2 YFSETQ. CDR3 length equals 15 residues. CDR3 bases: TGCGCCAGCAGCCCTCAGTTAGCGCCCCAAGAGACCCAGTACTTC. This encodes CASSPQLAPQETQYF.

The chain is built from TRBV3-1 (or the pseudogene TRBV3-2) and TRBJ1-2; tentatively, D is TRBD1 (6 bases). Between the trimmed V and J ends, which lost 1 base and 0 bases, there was a span of 12 bases. The CDR3 totals 16 residues. Looked up from germline, CDR1 is LGHDT and CDR2 is YNNKEL (reference sequence). As DNA, the CDR3 is TGTGCCAGCAGCCAAGTCAGGGCAGGGGCTAACTATGGCTACACCTTC. This gives the protein CASSQVRAGANYGYTF.

The chain couples TRBV10-3 to TRBJ2-7, with D possibly TRBD2 on 5 matching bases. Germline CDR1 and CDR2: ENHRY and SYGVKD. This CDR3 region has 16 residues. With 8 bases removed from V and 3 bases from J, the gap between germline ends came to 23 bases. This CDR3 is CAIGVGTFGEHYEQYF. The CDR3 DNA follows: TGTGCCATCGGGGTAGGTACTTTTGGGGAGCACTACGAGCAGTACTTC.

The gene calls are TRBV11-2 and TRBJ2-4, with TRBD1 matching 7 bases. CDR1 and CDR2 from the germline V gene are SGHAT and FQNNGV. This CDR3 is built from 17 residues. V dropped 5 bases and J dropped 0; count of bases not matched to a gene: 10. The CDR3 sequence: CASSRRTGPVAKNIQYF. CDR3 DNA: TGTGCCAGCAGCCGCAGGACAGGCCCCGTAGCCAAAAACATTCAGTACTTC.

This chain connects TRBV6-5 to TRBJ1-2; unclear D gene. CDR1 and CDR2 (germline): MNHEY, SVGAGI. Trimming took off 5 bases at V and 6 bases at J, with 16 bases between the two ends. CDR3 length: 14 residues. CDR3 nucleotide sequence: TGTGCCAGCAGTAGGAGCGAGGATAATAATGGCTACACCTTC. This translates into CASSRSEDNNGYTF.

Here the CDR3 DNA reads TGTGCCAGTAGAGGGGTCGACATTCAGGGGACCGGGGAGCTGTTTTTT. It specifies CASRGVDIQGTGELFF. The chain is built from TRBV19 and TRBJ2-2; D may be TRBD1 (6 bases). Per the germline V gene, CDR1 is LNHDA and CDR2 is SQIVND (reference sequence). There are 16 residues in the CDR3. The germline V and J ends were trimmed by 6 bases and 5 bases, with 19 bases remaining between them. Together with reference TRBV19 and TRBJ2-2, the CDR3 gives the full variable domain: DGGITQSPKYLFRKEGQNVTLSCEQNLNHDAMYWYRQDPGQGLRLIYYSQIVNDFQKGDIAEGYSVSREKKESFPLTVTSAQKNPTAFYLCASRGVDIQGTGELFFGEGSRLTVL.

This chain links TRBV24-1 with TRBJ2-1; unclear D gene. V was pared by 0 bases and J by 0 bases, with 8 bases between. Per the germline V gene, CDR1 is KGHDR and CDR2 is SFDVKD. The CDR3 contains 16 residues. CDR3 in DNA: TGTGCCACCAGTGATTTGCCGGGTAGCTCCTACAATGAGCAGTTCTTC. It is translated as CATSDLPGSSYNEQFF.

The chain links TRBV18 to TRBJ1-2; possibly TRBD1 for D (5 bases). Germline V gene sequence: CDR1 KGHSH, CDR2 LQKENI. This CDR3 has 14 amino acids. The V end was cut by 2 bases, the J end by 1 base, with 8 bases between. The CDR3 DNA sequence: TGTGCCAGCTCACCAAGCAGGGATAACTATGGCTACACCTTC. It encodes CASSPSRDNYGYTF.